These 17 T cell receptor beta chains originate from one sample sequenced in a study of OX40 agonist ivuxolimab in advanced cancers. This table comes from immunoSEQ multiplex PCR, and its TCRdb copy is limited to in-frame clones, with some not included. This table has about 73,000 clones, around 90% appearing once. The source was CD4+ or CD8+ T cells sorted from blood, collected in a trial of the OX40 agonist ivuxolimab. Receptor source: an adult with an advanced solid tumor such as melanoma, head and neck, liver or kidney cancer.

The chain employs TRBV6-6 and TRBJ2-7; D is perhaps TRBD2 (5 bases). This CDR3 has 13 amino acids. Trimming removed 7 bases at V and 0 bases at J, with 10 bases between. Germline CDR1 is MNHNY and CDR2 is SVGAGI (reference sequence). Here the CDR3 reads CASTDWSSYEQYF. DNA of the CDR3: TGTGCCAGCACGGACTGGAGCTCCTACGAGCAGTACTTC.

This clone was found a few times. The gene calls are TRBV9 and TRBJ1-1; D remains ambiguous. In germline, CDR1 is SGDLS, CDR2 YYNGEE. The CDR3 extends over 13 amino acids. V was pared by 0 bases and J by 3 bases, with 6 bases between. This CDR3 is CASSVEGYTEAFF. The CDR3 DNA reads TGTGCCAGCAGCGTAGAGGGCTACACTGAAGCTTTCTTT.

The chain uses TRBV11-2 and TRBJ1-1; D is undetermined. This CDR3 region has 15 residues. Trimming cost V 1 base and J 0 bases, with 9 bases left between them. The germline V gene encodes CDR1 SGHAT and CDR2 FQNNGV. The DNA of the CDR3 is TGTGCCAGCAGCTTAGGGCCCCAGGTGAACACTGAAGCTTTCTTT. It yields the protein CASSLGPQVNTEAFF.

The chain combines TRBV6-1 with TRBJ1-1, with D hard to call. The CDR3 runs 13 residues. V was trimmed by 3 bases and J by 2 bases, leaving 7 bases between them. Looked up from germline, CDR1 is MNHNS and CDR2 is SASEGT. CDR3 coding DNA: TGTGCCAGCAGTGACACCGAAAACACTGAAGCTTTCTTT. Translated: CASSDTENTEAFF.

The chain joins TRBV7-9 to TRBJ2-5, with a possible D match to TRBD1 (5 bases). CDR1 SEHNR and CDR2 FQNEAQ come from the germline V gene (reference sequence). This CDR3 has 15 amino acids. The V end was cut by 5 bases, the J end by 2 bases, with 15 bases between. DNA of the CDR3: TGTGCCAGCAGCCCTGGGGCCAGGGAACAAGAGACCCAGTACTTC. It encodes CASSPGAREQETQYF. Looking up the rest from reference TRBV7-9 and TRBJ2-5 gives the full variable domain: DTGVSQNPRHKITKRGQNVTFRCDPISEHNRLYWYRQTLGQGPEFLTYFQNEAQLEKSRLLSDRFSAERPKGSFSTLEIQRTEQGDSAMYLCASSPGAREQETQYFGPGTRLLVL.

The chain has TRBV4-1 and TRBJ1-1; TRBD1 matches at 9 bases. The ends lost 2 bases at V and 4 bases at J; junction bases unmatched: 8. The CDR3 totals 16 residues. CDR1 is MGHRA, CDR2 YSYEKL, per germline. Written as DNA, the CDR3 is TGCGCCAGCAGCCAACTCAAACAGGGGGCGGGCACTGAAGCTTTCTTT. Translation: CASSQLKQGAGTEAFF.

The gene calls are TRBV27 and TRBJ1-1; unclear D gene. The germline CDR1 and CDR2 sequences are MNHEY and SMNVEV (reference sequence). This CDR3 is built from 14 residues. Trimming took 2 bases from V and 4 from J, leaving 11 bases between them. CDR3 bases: TGTGCCAGCAGTTTACAGGTCGCGGGCACTGAAGCTTTCTTT. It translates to CASSLQVAGTEAFF.

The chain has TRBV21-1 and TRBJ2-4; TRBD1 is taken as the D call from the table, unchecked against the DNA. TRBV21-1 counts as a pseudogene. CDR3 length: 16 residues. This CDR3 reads CASRLGQRLAKNIQYF. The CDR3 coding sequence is TGTGCCAGCAGATTGGGACAGAGACTAGCCAAAAACATTCAGTACTTC.

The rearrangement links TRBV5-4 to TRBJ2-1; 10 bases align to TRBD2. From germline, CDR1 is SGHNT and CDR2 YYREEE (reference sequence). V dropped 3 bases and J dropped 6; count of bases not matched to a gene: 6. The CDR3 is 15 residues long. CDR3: CASSWGPSGSNEQFF. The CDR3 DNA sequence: TGTGCCAGCAGCTGGGGGCCTAGCGGGAGCAATGAGCAGTTCTTC. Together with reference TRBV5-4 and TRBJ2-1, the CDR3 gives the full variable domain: ETGVTQSPTHLIKTRGQQVTLRCSSQSGHNTVSWYQQALGQGPQFIFQYYREEENGRGNFPPRFSGLQFPNYSSELNVNALELDDSALYLCASSWGPSGSNEQFFGPGTRLTVL.

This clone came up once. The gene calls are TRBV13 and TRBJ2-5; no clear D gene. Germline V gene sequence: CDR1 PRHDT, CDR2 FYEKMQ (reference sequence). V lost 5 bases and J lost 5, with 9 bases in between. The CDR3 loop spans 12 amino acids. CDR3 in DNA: TGTGCCAGCAGCAATGAAAGGGAGACCCAGTACTTC. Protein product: CASSNERETQYF.

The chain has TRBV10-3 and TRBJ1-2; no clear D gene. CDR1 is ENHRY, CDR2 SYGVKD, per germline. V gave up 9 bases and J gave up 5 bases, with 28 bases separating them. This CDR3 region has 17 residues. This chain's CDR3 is CAIPLGYRPPGLYGYTF. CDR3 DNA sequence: TGTGCCATACCGTTAGGCTACCGCCCCCCTGGGTTGTATGGCTACACCTTC.

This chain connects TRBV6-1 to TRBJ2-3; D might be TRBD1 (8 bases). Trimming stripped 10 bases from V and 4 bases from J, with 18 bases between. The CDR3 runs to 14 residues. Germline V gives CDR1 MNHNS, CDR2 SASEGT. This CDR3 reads CANRGWGGADTQYF. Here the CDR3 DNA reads TGTGCCAACAGGGGGTGGGGGGGGGCAGATACGCAGTATTTT.

In DNA, the CDR3 is TGTGCCAGCAGCGTAGCGGGACAGGGTATCACAGATACGCAGTATTTT. It yields the protein CASSVAGQGITDTQYF. The chain links TRBV9 to TRBJ2-3, with 9 nucleotides matching TRBD1. V was pared by 0 bases and J by 2 bases, with 4 bases of the junction left unmatched. The CDR3 spans 16 residues. Per germline, CDR1 SGDLS and CDR2 YYNGEE.

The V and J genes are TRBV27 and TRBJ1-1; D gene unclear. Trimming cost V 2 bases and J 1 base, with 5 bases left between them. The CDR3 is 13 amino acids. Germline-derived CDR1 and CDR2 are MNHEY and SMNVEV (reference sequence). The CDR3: CASSLGQNTEAFF. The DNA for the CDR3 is TGTGCCAGCAGTTTAGGGCAGAACACTGAAGCTTTCTTT.

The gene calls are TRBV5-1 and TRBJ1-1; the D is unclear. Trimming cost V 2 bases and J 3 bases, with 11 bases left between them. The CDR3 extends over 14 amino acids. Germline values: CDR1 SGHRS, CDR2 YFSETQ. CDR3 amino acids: CASSLSPQDTEAFF. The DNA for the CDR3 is TGCGCCAGCAGCTTAAGCCCTCAAGACACTGAAGCTTTCTTT.

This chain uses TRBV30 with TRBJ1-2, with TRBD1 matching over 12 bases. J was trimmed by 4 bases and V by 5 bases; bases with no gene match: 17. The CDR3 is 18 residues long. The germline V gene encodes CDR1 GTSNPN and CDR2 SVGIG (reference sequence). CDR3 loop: CAWATPGTGGLSGYGYTF. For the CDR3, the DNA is TGTGCCTGGGCAACTCCCGGGACAGGGGGCCTATCTGGCTATGGCTACACCTTC. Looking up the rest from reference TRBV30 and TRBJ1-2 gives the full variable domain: SQTIHQWPATLVQPVGSPLSLECTVEGTSNPNLYWYRQAAGRGLQLLFYSVGIGQISSEVPQNLSASRPQDRQFILSSKKLLLSDSGFYLCAWATPGTGGLSGYGYTFGSGTRLTVV.

Here the CDR3 DNA reads TGTGCCAGCAGTTTCGGGCGGAGGGCTAACGAGCAGTACTTC. This gives the protein CASSFGRRANEQYF. V usage is TRBV28 and J usage is TRBJ2-7, with D possibly matching TRBD2 (6 bases). Germline V CDR1 and CDR2: MDHEN, SYDVKM. The CDR3 consists of 14 residues. Trimming removed 3 bases from V and 5 bases from J, with 14 bases in between. Looking up the rest from reference TRBV28 and TRBJ2-7 gives the full variable domain: DVKVTQSSRYLVKRTGEKVFLECVQDMDHENMFWYRQDPGLGLRLIYFSYDVKMKEKGDIPEGYSVSREKKERFSLILESASTNQTSMYLCASSFGRRANEQYFGPGTRLTVT.